These T cell receptor beta chains were read from a single sample in a study of shared clonotypes between healthy human individuals. Produced via immunoSEQ multiplex PCR; TCRdb's table is partial and in-frame only. The data hold millions of clones, with about 92% observed a single time. Sequencing was performed on naive CD8+ T cells from PBMCs. These TCRs come from a man between 18 and 35 years old in good health. Some clones in this sample may be carry-over from other donors' samples. CDR3s include the opening cysteine and the closing phenylalanine or tryptophan. D genes are given only for firm matches. Size is omitted from some rows. Given values are once, few, many or a class for expanded clones.

-	TRBJ1-2	TRBV27	-	CASSFLGGYGYTF	TGTGCCAGCAGTTTTCTCGGCGGATATGGCTACACCTTC
TRBD1	TRBJ2-1	TRBV19	-	CASRPMGQSNEQFF	TGTGCCAGTAGACCAATGGGACAGTCAAATGAGCAGTTCTTC
-	TRBJ2-7	TRBV27	-	CASSLGANYEQYF	TGTGCCAGCAGTTTAGGAGCCAACTACGAGCAGTACTTC
TRBD1	TRBJ2-5	TRBV6-1	-	CASSADRGRLETQYF	TGTGCCAGCAGTGCCGACAGGGGGCGACTAGAGACCCAGTACTTC
-	TRBJ1-1	TRBV28	-	CASSPQDWNTEAFF	TGTGCCAGCAGTCCCCAAGACTGGAACACTGAAGCTTTCTTT
TRBD2	TRBJ2-1	TRBV7-2	-	CASSLELAGARNEQFF	TGTGCCAGCAGCTTAGAACTAGCGGGAGCGCGGAATGAGCAGTTCTTC
-	TRBJ2-1	TRBV7-9	-	CASSLFENEQFF	TGTGCCAGCAGCTTATTCGAGAATGAGCAGTTCTTC
TRBD1	TRBJ1-1	TRBV11-2	-	CASSLDLTGRGDDTEAFF	TGTGCCAGCAGCTTAGACCTGACAGGGAGGGGTGATGACACTGAAGCTTTCTTT
-	TRBJ2-1	TRBV11-2	once	CAGRTGINEQFF	TGTGCCGGACGAACAGGGATAAATGAGCAGTTCTTC
-	TRBJ2-3	TRBV4-1	-	CASSQDRQADTQYF	TGCGCCAGCAGCCAAGATAGACAGGCAGATACGCAGTATTTT
TRBD2	TRBJ2-5	TRBV28	-	CASSPGLARQETQYF	TGTGCCAGCAGTCCCGGACTAGCGAGGCAAGAGACCCAGTACTTC